A single sample is the source of the 7 T cell receptor beta chains below, sequenced in a study of blood T cells in healthy people across ages. Primers used in a second PCR of about 7 to 12 cycles were a sample-barcoded 5' primer and a J-beta primer mix. TCRdb reprocessed the 5' RACE reads via MiXCR and lists one record per CDR3 protein. Of some 780,000 distinct CDR3 sequences listed, roughly 56% were seen once; the top ten hold around 24%. What was sequenced was blood. These receptors originate from a man between 40 and 49 years old in good health.

This clonotype was seen more than once but under ten times. The chain joins TRBV3-1 to TRBJ2-3; D is perhaps TRBD1 (5 bases). The germline V gene encodes CDR1 LGHDT and CDR2 YNNKEL (reference sequence). The CDR3 has 14 residues. The V end lost 3 bases, the J end lost 0 bases, and 7 bases lay between the germline ends. The CDR3 region is CASSQGRSTDTQYF. CDR3 in DNA: TGTGCCAGCAGCCAGGGGCGGAGCACAGATACGCAGTATTTT.

The V gene is TRBV28, the J gene TRBJ2-7; TRBD2 matches 9 bases. The ends lost 7 bases at V and 1 base at J; junction bases unmatched: 8. The CDR3 sequence is 15 residues long. The germline V gene encodes CDR1 MDHEN and CDR2 SYDVKM. In nucleotides, the CDR3 is TGTGCCAGCATGTCCCGCGGGGGGGCATCCTACGAGCAGTACTTC. It is translated as CASMSRGGASYEQYF.

DNA for the CDR3: TGCAGTGCTCTTCATAAAGGACGGATGCAGTACAATGAGCAGTTCTTC. It yields the protein CSALHKGRMQYNEQFF. The chain links TRBV20-1 to TRBJ2-1; no reliable D call. CDR3 length equals 16 residues. The germline gives CDR1 DFQATT, CDR2 SNEGSKA (reference sequence). The V gene lost 5 bases and the J gene lost 4 bases, with 21 bases spanning the gap.

This chain links TRBV7-9 with TRBJ2-7; perhaps TRBD2 as D (7 bases). Germline-derived CDR1 and CDR2 are SEHNR and FQNEAQ (reference sequence). This CDR3 is built from 16 residues. The ends were cut back, 1 base at V and 2 bases at J, with 15 bases in the middle. The CDR3 loop is CASSLVGGPKAYEQYF. CDR3 coding DNA: TGTGCCAGCAGCTTAGTGGGGGGGCCTAAAGCCTACGAGCAGTACTTC.

V and J are TRBV20-1 and TRBJ1-1; D is possibly TRBD1 (5 bases). The CDR3 contains 13 residues. V was trimmed by 0 bases and J by 4 bases, leaving 9 bases between them. Germline V gene lookup returns CDR1 DFQATT and CDR2 SNEGSKA (reference sequence). CDR3 loop: CSARDPTGTEAFF. The CDR3 DNA reads as TGCAGTGCTAGAGATCCAACAGGCACTGAAGCTTTCTTT.

In this sample, this clonotype turned up once. The rearrangement joins TRBV6-2 or TRBV6-3 to TRBJ2-1; 7 nucleotides match TRBD2. This CDR3 has 19 amino acids. The J segment lost 8 bases and the V segment lost 2 bases, leaving 21 bases of the junction unmatched. From germline, CDR1 is MNHEY and CDR2 SVGEGT. CDR3: CASSYPRVGLRENLYEQFF. The CDR3 bases are TGTGCCAGCAGTTACCCAAGGGTCGGTTTGCGGGAGAACCTCTATGAGCAGTTCTTC.

The rearrangement joins TRBV12-3 or TRBV12-4 to TRBJ2-7; 7 positions match TRBD1. The closer fit of TRBJ2-5 to the DNA end suggests the J call may be wrong. This CDR3 comprises 14 residues. In DNA form, the CDR3 reads TGTGCCAGCAGTGAAGACAGGGCCCAAGAGACCCAGTACTTC. Protein product: CASSEDRAQETQYF.